This T cell receptor beta chain was recovered during a study of blood T cell repertoires in COVID-19. Germline V gene lookup returns CDR1 KGHSH and CDR2 LQKENI. This CDR3 comprises 14 residues. J was trimmed by 1 base and V by 3 bases; bases with no gene match: 3. Profiled with immunoSEQ multiplex PCR; TCRdb holds only in-frame clones, not every one. The data show 100,000 to 150,000 clones, around 89% seen once. The gene calls are TRBV18 and TRBJ2-7, with 7 positions matching TRBD1. The material sequenced was peripheral blood. The TCR originated in a man aged 70 or older with active or convalescent COVID-19. The CDR3 region has the DNA TGTGCCAGCTCACCGACAGGGCTATCCTACGAGCAGTACTTC. Translating it yields CASSPTGLSYEQYF.